This entry concerns a single T cell receptor (beta chain). This sample stems from a study of blood T cell repertoires in COVID-19. Overall study: T cells, B-cell-depleted T cells, or PBMCs provided the cDNA or gDNA that served as material.

The V segment lost 1 base and the J segment 0 bases; nucleotides outside the gene matches: 3. Germline V lookup: CDR1 LNHDA, CDR2 SQIVND (reference sequence). The CDR3 length is 17 residues. Only in-frame clones appear in the TCRdb table, and some are missing; sequencing was by immunoSEQ multiplex PCR. This table has some 150,000 clones, roughly 83% appearing once. The V and J genes are TRBV19 and TRBJ2-3, with 11 bases fitting TRBD1. Sequenced input: peripheral blood. The source of this sequence is a woman aged 60-75 years with acute or convalescent COVID-19. The CDR3 DNA reads as TGTGCCAGTAGTATAGGAGGGACAGGGGGTAGCACAGATACGCAGTATTTT. Its protein product is CASSIGGTGGSTDTQYF.